Shown below are 15 T cell receptor beta chains from a single sample sequenced in a study of blood T cell repertoires in COVID-19. Measured with immunoSEQ multiplex PCR; TCRdb has only the in-frame clones, and not every one. Of about 250,000 clones listed, about 90% were seen once; the top ten hold about 0.8%. Sequencing was done on a sample of peripheral blood. The source of these receptors is a man under 40 with COVID-19, enrolled during active disease.

This clone turned up a few times. The chain uses TRBV5-1 and TRBJ1-2; the match to TRBD1 covers 7 bases. The V segment lost 0 bases and the J segment 3 bases; nucleotides outside the gene matches: 5. Germline-derived CDR1 and CDR2 are SGHRS and YFSETQ. The CDR3 totals 15 residues. CDR3 region: CASSLDRGRYYGYTF. CDR3 sequence (DNA): TGCGCCAGCAGCTTGGACAGGGGACGGTACTATGGCTACACCTTC.

V gene TRBV7-9 combines with J gene TRBJ2-7; maybe TRBD1 (5 bases). Germline V gene data show CDR1 as SEHNR and CDR2 as FQNEAQ (reference sequence). This CDR3 is 14 amino acids long. V was pared by 0 bases and J by 4 bases, with 10 bases between. The CDR3 DNA follows: TGTGCCAGCAGCTTAGCAGGGGTCGGTTACGAGCAGTACTTC. Translation gives CASSLAGVGYEQYF. The whole variable domain, remainder taken from reference TRBV7-9 and TRBJ2-7, is DTGVSQNPRHKITKRGQNVTFRCDPISEHNRLYWYRQTLGQGPEFLTYFQNEAQLEKSRLLSDRFSAERPKGSFSTLEIQRTEQGDSAMYLCASSLAGVGYEQYFGPGTRLTVT.

The chain uses TRBV7-2 and TRBJ2-3; 8 bases match TRBD1. This CDR3 region has 14 residues. Trimming cost V 3 bases and J 3 bases; bases outside gene matches: 2. CDR1 SGHTA and CDR2 FQGNSA come from the germline V gene. The CDR3 sequence is CASSLDRVTDTQYF. The CDR3 nucleotides read TGTGCCAGCAGCTTGGACAGGGTGACAGATACGCAGTATTTT.

This clone was picked up one time. This rearrangement joins TRBV6-2 or TRBV6-3 to TRBJ1-2; D might be TRBD1 (5 bases). The CDR3 covers 18 residues. The V end lost 0 bases, the J end lost 7 bases, and 24 bases lay between the germline ends. Germline-derived CDR1 and CDR2 are MNHEY and SVGEGT. CDR3 loop: CASSYSIRPGGSFFGYTF. The CDR3 coding sequence is TGTGCCAGCAGTTACTCGATTCGACCCGGGGGATCGTTCTTTGGCTACACCTTC.

The gene calls are TRBV29-1 and TRBJ2-5; possible D gene TRBD2, 6 bases. Germline V gene data show CDR1 as SQVTM and CDR2 as ANQGSEA. Trimming removed 3 bases at V and 0 bases at J, with 11 bases between. CDR3 length equals 14 residues. The CDR3, as DNA: TGCAGCGTTGACCTCGCGGGGAACCAAGAGACCCAGTACTTC. Amino acids: CSVDLAGNQETQYF.

The J gene is TRBJ1-4, the V gene TRBV6-5; D ambiguous. This CDR3 region has 13 residues. With 4 bases removed from V and 10 bases from J, the gap between germline ends came to 13 bases. Germline V gene lookup returns CDR1 MNHEY and CDR2 SVGAGI. The CDR3 here is CASSLWNSGKLFF. CDR3 bases: TGTGCCAGCAGTTTGTGGAATAGCGGAAAACTGTTTTTT.

The rearrangement joins TRBV14 to TRBJ2-5, with a possible D match to TRBD1 (5 bases). Trimming removed 4 bases at V and 3 bases at J, with 12 bases between. CDR1 and CDR2 (germline): SGHDN, FVKESK. CDR3 length: 14 amino acids. The CDR3, as DNA: TGTGCCAGCAGCCGCCCATTAGGGGAAGAGACCCAGTACTTC. Its translation is CASSRPLGEETQYF. Complete variable domain (other parts from reference TRBV14 and TRBJ2-5): EAGVTQFPSHSVIEKGQTVTLRCDPISGHDNLYWYRRVMGKEIKFLLHFVKESKQDESGMPNNRFLAERTGGTYSTLKVQPAELEDSGVYFCASSRPLGEETQYFGPGTRLLVL.

The sample holds one count of this clone. V is TRBV27 and J is TRBJ2-5; maybe TRBD1 (6 bases). The length of the CDR3 is 15 residues. Germline CDR1 and CDR2: MNHEY and SMNVEV (reference sequence). Trimming removed 4 bases at V and 5 bases at J, with 17 bases between. In DNA, the CDR3 is TGTGCCAGCAGTTCCCGACAGGCCGGTTGGGAGACCCAGTACTTC. As protein: CASSSRQAGWETQYF.

This rearrangement joins TRBV4-1 to TRBJ2-5; the match to TRBD1 covers 10 bases. The germline gives CDR1 MGHRA, CDR2 YSYEKL. The V segment lost 0 bases and the J segment 5 bases; nucleotides outside the gene matches: 6. CDR3 length: 16 amino acids. The chain's CDR3 is CASSQEGTGVGETQYF. The CDR3 coding sequence is TGCGCCAGCAGCCAAGAGGGGACAGGGGTCGGCGAGACCCAGTACTTC.

The V and J genes are TRBV7-2 and TRBJ2-5; 9 positions agree with TRBD1. The CDR3 runs to 14 residues. CDR1 and CDR2 (germline): SGHTA, FQGNSA. The V and J ends lost 7 bases and 5 bases, in that order; junction bases with no gene match: 8. CDR3 DNA sequence: TGTGCCAGCACGCTGGACAGGGGCTGGGAGACCCAGTACTTC. This translates into CASTLDRGWETQYF.

V usage is TRBV7-6 and J usage is TRBJ2-1; 12 bases align to TRBD2. With V trimmed by 4 bases and J by 4 bases, 5 bases remained unmatched. Per the germline V gene, CDR1 is SGHVS and CDR2 is FNYEAQ. This CDR3 region has 16 residues. CDR3 sequence: CASSSTSGGSYNEQFF. In DNA form, the CDR3 reads TGTGCCAGCAGCTCGACTAGCGGGGGATCATACAATGAGCAGTTCTTC.

This clone occurred a few times. V is TRBV6-5 and J is TRBJ2-5, with a weak D call TRBD1 (6 bases). The V end was cut by 7 bases, the J end by 0 bases, with 15 bases between. The CDR3 spans 15 residues. The V gene's germline CDR1 is MNHEY and CDR2 SVGAGI. The CDR3 here is CASNPGTTYQETQYF. The CDR3 DNA follows: TGTGCCAGCAACCCCGGGACAACGTACCAAGAGACCCAGTACTTC.

This clone was observed a single time. The CDR3 sequence is CASTGSSADLQETQYF. CDR3 DNA: TGTGCCAGCACCGGGAGTTCGGCGGACCTACAAGAGACCCAGTACTTC. This chain connects TRBV25-1 to TRBJ2-5, with D possibly being TRBD2 (6 bases). CDR1 is MGHDK and CDR2 is SYGVNS in the germline V gene. This CDR3 has 16 residues. Trimming took off 7 bases at V and 2 bases at J, with 20 bases between the two ends. Full variable domain (outside the CDR3, taken from reference TRBV25-1 and TRBJ2-5): EADIYQTPRYLVIGTGKKITLECSQTMGHDKMYWYQQDPGMELHLIHYSYGVNSTEKGDLSSESTVSRIRTEHFPLTLESARPSHTSQYLCASTGSSADLQETQYFGPGTRLLVL.

The rearrangement uses TRBV6-5 and TRBJ2-3; 8 bases are shared with TRBD1. The junction had 10 bases not matched to a gene; V was cut back by 7 bases and J by 4 bases. The CDR3 spans 15 residues. Germline V gives CDR1 MNHEY, CDR2 SVGAGI. CDR3 nucleotide sequence: TGTGCCAGCATGGGACAGGTAGCCCGGGCAGATACGCAGTATTTT. Translating it yields CASMGQVARADTQYF.

The gene calls are TRBV7-2 and TRBJ2-2; 7 nucleotides agree with TRBD1. CDR1 and CDR2 from the germline V gene are SGHTA and FQGNSA. The CDR3 runs to 15 residues. The junction had 7 bases not matched to a gene; V was cut back by 7 bases and J by 2 bases. The CDR3 DNA is TGTGCCAGCACCGCCAGGGGGTCAAACACCGGGGAGCTGTTTTTT. This encodes CASTARGSNTGELFF.